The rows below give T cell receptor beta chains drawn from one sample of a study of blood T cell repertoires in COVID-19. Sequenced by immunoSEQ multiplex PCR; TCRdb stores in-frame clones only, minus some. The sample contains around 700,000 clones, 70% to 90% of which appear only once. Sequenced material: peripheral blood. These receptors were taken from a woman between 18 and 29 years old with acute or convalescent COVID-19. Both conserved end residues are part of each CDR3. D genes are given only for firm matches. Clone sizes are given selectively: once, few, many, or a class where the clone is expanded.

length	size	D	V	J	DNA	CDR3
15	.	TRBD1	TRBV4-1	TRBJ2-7	TGCGCCAGCAGCCCTGGACAGGGCTCCGTCTACGAGCAGTACTTC	CASSPGQGSVYEQYF
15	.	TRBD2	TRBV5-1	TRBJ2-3	TGCGCCAGCAGACGAGCGGGGGAAAACACAGATACGCAGTATTTT	CASRRAGENTDTQYF
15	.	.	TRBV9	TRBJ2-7	TGTGCCAGCAGCCCAGGACCGCGGGACTCCTACGAGCAGTACTTC	CASSPGPRDSYEQYF
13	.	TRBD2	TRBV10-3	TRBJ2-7	TGTGCCATCAGTGGTGGACTAGCACCCGAGCAGTACTTC	CAISGGLAPEQYF
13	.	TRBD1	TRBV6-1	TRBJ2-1	TGTGCCAGCAGTGAACAGGGGGAGAATGAGCAGTTCTTC	CASSEQGENEQFF
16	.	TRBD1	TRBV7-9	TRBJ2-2	TGTGCCAGCAGCTTAAGAGGGGGCAAACTCACCGGGGAGCTGTTTTTT	CASSLRGGKLTGELFF
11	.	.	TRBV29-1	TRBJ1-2	TGCAGCGCCGCTACAGGAAACGGCTACACCTTC	CSAATGNGYTF
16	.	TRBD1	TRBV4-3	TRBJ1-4	TGCGCCAGCAGCCAAGGGGGGACAGGGGGAAATGAAAAACTGTTTTTT	CASSQGGTGGNEKLFF
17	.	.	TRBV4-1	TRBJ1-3	TGCGCCAGCAGCCAAGTCCCCCCGGGAAACTCTGGAAACACCATATATTTT	CASSQVPPGNSGNTIYF
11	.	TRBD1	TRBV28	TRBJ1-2	TGTGCCGGACAGGGGGCTGAAGGCTACACCTTC	CAGQGAEGYTF
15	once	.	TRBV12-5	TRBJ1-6	TGTGCTAGTGGTTTGGTACAGGTCACGCAGTCACCCCTCCACTTT	CASGLVQVTQSPLHF
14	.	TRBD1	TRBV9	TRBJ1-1	TGTGCCAGCAGCGACGACAGGGGGACCACTGAAGCTTTCTTT	CASSDDRGTTEAFF
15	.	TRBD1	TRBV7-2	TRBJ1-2	TGTGCCAGCAGCCCGGGGACAGGGGCTAACTATGGCTACACCTTC	CASSPGTGANYGYTF
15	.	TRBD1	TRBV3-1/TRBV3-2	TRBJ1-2	TGTGCCAGCAGTTCCCGACAGGGTGGGGGCTATGGCTACACCTTC	CASSSRQGGGYGYTF
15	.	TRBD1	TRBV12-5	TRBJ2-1	TGTGCTAGTGGTTTTGGGACAGTTAACAACAATGAGCAGTTCTTC	CASGFGTVNNNEQFF
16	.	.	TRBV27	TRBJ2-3	TGTGCCAGCAGCCCTATCGGGGGTGGAAACACAGATACGCAGTATTTT	CASSPIGGGNTDTQYF
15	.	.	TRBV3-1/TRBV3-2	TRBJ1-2	TGTGCCAGCAGCCAAGGGTCCACCAACTACTATGGCTACACCTTC	CASSQGSTNYYGYTF
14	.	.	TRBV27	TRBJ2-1	TGTGCCAGCAGTTTCGAGGGCCGAAACAATGAGCAGTTCTTC	CASSFEGRNNEQFF
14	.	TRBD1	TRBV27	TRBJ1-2	TGTGCCAGCAGGTCCGGGACAGGGGTTAATGGCTACACCTTC	CASRSGTGVNGYTF
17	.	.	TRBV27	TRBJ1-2	TGTGCCAGCAGTTTGAGTACAGGGTTGGGAGCTAACTATGGCTACACCTTC	CASSLSTGLGANYGYTF
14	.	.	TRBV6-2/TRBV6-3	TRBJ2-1	TGTGCCAGCAGTTACCGCGGGGCGGGGATAGGGCAGTTCTTC	CASSYRGAGIGQFF
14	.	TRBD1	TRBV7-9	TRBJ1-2	TGTGCCAGCAGCTTAGGGGACAGGCTCTATGGCTACACCTTC	CASSLGDRLYGYTF
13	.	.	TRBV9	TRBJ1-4	TGTGCCAGCAGCGCCAGGGTTACTGAAAAACTGTTTTTT	CASSARVTEKLFF
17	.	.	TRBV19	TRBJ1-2	TGTGCCAGTAGTCCACGGACAAGTTACGCCACTAACTATGGCTACACCTTC	CASSPRTSYATNYGYTF
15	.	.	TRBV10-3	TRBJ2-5	TGTGCCATCAGTGAGTTTGCGGGGGCCCAAGAGACCCAGTACTTC	CAISEFAGAQETQYF
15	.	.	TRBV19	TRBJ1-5	TGTGCCAGTAGTAGGGGGGGGATAAGCTATCAGCCCCAGCATTTT	CASSRGGISYQPQHF
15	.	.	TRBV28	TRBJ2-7	TGTGCCAGCAGTTTAAGGGGCCCGGCAAGCTACGAGCAGTACTTC	CASSLRGPASYEQYF
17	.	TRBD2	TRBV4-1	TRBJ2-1	TGCGCCAGCAGCCAAGAAGCGACTAGCGGGGCTTCGAATGAGCAGTTCTTC	CASSQEATSGASNEQFF
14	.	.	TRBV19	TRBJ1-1	TGTGCCAGTAGTTCCAGTGCCGCGGTAACTGAAGCTTTCTTT	CASSSSAAVTEAFF
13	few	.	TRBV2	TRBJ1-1	TGTGCCAGCAGGGACAACCCGAACACTGAAGCTTTCTTT	CASRDNPNTEAFF
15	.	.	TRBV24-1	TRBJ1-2	TGTGCCACCAGTGGTAATACAGGGATTAACTATGGCTACACCTTC	CATSGNTGINYGYTF
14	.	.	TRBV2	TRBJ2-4	TGTGCCAGCAGTCCAGTGCTAGCCAAAAACATTCAGTACTTC	CASSPVLAKNIQYF
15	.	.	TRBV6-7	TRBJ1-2	TGTACCAGCAGTTACCCTAAGGCAGCCAGAGGCGGCTACACCTTC	CTSSYPKAARGGYTF
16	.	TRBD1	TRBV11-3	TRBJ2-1	TGTGCCAGCAGCCAGGAAGGGACAGGTATACACAATGAGCAGTTCTTC	CASSQEGTGIHNEQFF
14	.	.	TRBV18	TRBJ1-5	TGTGCCAGCTCCCATAGACAGGGCAATCAGCCCCAGCATTTT	CASSHRQGNQPQHF
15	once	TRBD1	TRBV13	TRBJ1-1	TGTGCCAGCAAGCTTGGGACAGGGAGGGTTGCTGAAGCTTTCTTT	CASKLGTGRVAEAFF
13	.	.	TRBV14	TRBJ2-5	TGTGCCAGCAGCCAAGATCAAAGGGGCCCAGGGTACTTC	CASSQDQRGPGYF
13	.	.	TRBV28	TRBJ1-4	TGTGCCAGCCGGACTTGGCCCGATGAAAAACTGTTTTTT	CASRTWPDEKLFF
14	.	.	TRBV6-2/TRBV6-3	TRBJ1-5	TGTGCCAGCAGTTACTTGGGAGGACGTCAGCCCCAGCATTTT	CASSYLGGRQPQHF
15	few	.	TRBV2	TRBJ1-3	TGTGCCAGCAGGACACAGGAAATCTCTGGAAACACCATATATTTT	CASRTQEISGNTIYF
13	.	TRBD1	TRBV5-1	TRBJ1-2	TGCGCCAGCAGCTTGGAGGGGGCGCGAGGCTACACCTTC	CASSLEGARGYTF
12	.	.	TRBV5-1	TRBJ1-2	TGCGCCAGCAGCTCCGGGACATATGGCTACACCTTC	CASSSGTYGYTF
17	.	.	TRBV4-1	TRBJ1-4	TGCGCCAGCAGCCAAGTCAAGGGGCGAGAGGCTAATGAAAAACTGTTTTTT	CASSQVKGREANEKLFF
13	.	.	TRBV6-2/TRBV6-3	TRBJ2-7	TGTGCCAGCAGTACCCTCGGAGCCTACGAGCAGTACTTC	CASSTLGAYEQYF
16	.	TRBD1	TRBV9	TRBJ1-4	TGTGCCAGCAGCCCCAGTGAGGGGGCGTTTAATGAAAAACTGTTTTTT	CASSPSEGAFNEKLFF
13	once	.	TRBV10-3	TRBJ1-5	TGTGCCATCAGTGACACTCCGAATCAGCCCCAGCATTTT	CAISDTPNQPQHF
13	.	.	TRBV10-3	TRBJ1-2	TGTGCCATCAGTGAGTGGGCGGGCTATGGCTACACCTTC	CAISEWAGYGYTF
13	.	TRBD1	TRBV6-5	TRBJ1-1	TGTGCCAGCAGTAACAGGGACAGCGCTGAAGCTTTCTTT	CASSNRDSAEAFF
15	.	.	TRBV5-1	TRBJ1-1	TGCGCCAGCAGCTTGAGTCAGGGGATGCACACTGAAGCTTTCTTT	CASSLSQGMHTEAFF
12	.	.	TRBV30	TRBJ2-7	TGTGCCTGGAGTGGGGGCAGCTACGAGCAGTACTTC	CAWSGGSYEQYF
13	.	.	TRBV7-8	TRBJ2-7	TGTGCCAGCAGCTTAAGGGGGACCTACGAGCAGTACTTC	CASSLRGTYEQYF
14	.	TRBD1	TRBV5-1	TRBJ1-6	TGCGCCAGCAGCACTGGACAGGGGGACTCACCCCTCCACTTT	CASSTGQGDSPLHF
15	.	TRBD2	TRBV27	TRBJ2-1	TGTGCCAGCAGTTTGGGAGCGGGGGGGGACAATGAGCAGTTCTTC	CASSLGAGGDNEQFF
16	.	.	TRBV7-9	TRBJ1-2	TGTGCCAGCAGCTTAGTAACAGGCCTACCTAACTATGGCTACACCTTC	CASSLVTGLPNYGYTF
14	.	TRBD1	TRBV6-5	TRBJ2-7	TGTGCCAGCAGTTACGGGACAGGGGGTTACGAGCAGTACTTC	CASSYGTGGYEQYF